The present T cell receptor beta chain was sequenced within a study of neoadjuvant anti-PD-1 for oral cavity cancer. Assay: immunoSEQ multiplex PCR; the TCRdb copy retains only in-frame clones and omits some. The table lists about 5,700 clones, approximately 63% of them singletons. The length of the CDR3 is 15 residues. V gave up 1 base and J gave up 2 bases, with 11 bases separating them. Germline assignment: CDR1 SGHVS and CDR2 FQNEAQ. The sequenced sample was tumor tissue, obtained before nivolumab (anti-PD-1) treatment. The chain employs TRBV7-8 and TRBJ2-5; a weak D match, TRBD2 (5 bases). This TCR derives from a person aged 40 to 85 with oral cavity squamous cell carcinoma. Written as DNA, the CDR3 is TGTGCCAGCAGCTTAGGTTACGGGGAGCAAGAGACCCAGTACTTC. This encodes CASSLGYGEQETQYF.